This is a list of T cell receptor beta chains from one sample in a study of radiotherapy plus CTLA-4 blockade in lung cancer. Measured with immunoSEQ multiplex PCR; TCRdb has only the in-frame clones, and not every one. The sample consists of around 72,000 clones, approximately 78% of them appearing once. The specimen was peripheral blood, collected from a patient treated with radiotherapy plus ipilimumab. These receptors were taken from a human donor with non-small cell lung cancer who had a complete response to radiotherapy plus ipilimumab. Each CDR3 is given with its conserved first and last residue. D genes are given only for firm matches. Clone size, where shown, is once, few, many, or a class for clones that have expanded.

CDR3aa: CASSQQVQPQHF; CDR3nt: TGTGCCAGCAGCCAGCAAGTTCAGCCCCAGCATTTT; v_gene: TRBV6-6; abundance: few; d_gene: .; j_gene: TRBJ1-5
CDR3aa: CASRSPDSINTIYF; CDR3nt: TGTGCCAGCAGAAGCCCGGACTCTATAAACACCATATATTTT; v_gene: TRBV28; abundance: few; d_gene: .; j_gene: TRBJ1-3
CDR3aa: CASTLTGGKTEAFF; CDR3nt: TGTGCCAGTACCCTCACAGGGGGCAAGACTGAAGCTTTCTTT; v_gene: TRBV19; abundance: .; d_gene: TRBD1; j_gene: TRBJ1-1
CDR3aa: CASSSGLWETQYF; CDR3nt: TGTGCCAGCAGTTCGGGATTGTGGGAGACCCAGTACTTC; v_gene: TRBV6-1; abundance: few; d_gene: .; j_gene: TRBJ2-5
CDR3aa: CASSSPGSYNSPLHF; CDR3nt: TGTGCCAGCAGCAGCCCAGGGTCCTATAATTCACCCCTCCACTTT; v_gene: TRBV9; abundance: .; d_gene: .; j_gene: TRBJ1-6
CDR3aa: CASRTSTSNEQFF; CDR3nt: TGTGCCAGCAGGACTAGCACCTCCAATGAGCAGTTCTTC; v_gene: TRBV6-5; abundance: .; d_gene: TRBD2; j_gene: TRBJ2-1
CDR3aa: CASKNEKLFF; CDR3nt: TGTGCCAGTAAGAATGAAAAACTGTTTTTT; v_gene: TRBV19; abundance: .; d_gene: .; j_gene: TRBJ1-4
CDR3aa: CASSLGRGRRGEQFF; CDR3nt: TGTGCCAGCAGCTTGGGGAGAGGACGACGGGGTGAGCAGTTCTTC; v_gene: TRBV7-2; abundance: .; d_gene: .; j_gene: TRBJ2-1
CDR3aa: CASSVGYSDATEAFF; CDR3nt: TGTGCCAGCAGCGTAGGTTACAGCGATGCTACTGAAGCTTTCTTT; v_gene: TRBV9; abundance: .; d_gene: .; j_gene: TRBJ1-1
CDR3aa: CASSYNYGYTF; CDR3nt: TGTGCCAGCAGTTACAACTATGGCTACACCTTC; v_gene: TRBV6-6; abundance: .; d_gene: .; j_gene: TRBJ1-2
CDR3aa: CASSLLIVENEQFF; CDR3nt: TGTGCCAGCAGCTTGCTGATCGTGGAAAATGAGCAGTTCTTC; v_gene: TRBV11-2; abundance: .; d_gene: .; j_gene: TRBJ2-1
CDR3aa: CASSSESGGSYNEQFF; CDR3nt: TGTGCCAGCAGTTCGGAAAGCGGGGGGTCCTACAATGAGCAGTTCTTC; v_gene: TRBV2; abundance: .; d_gene: TRBD2; j_gene: TRBJ2-1
CDR3aa: CASSQVALNVYGYTF; CDR3nt: TGCGCCAGCAGCCAAGTCGCCCTTAACGTCTATGGCTACACCTTC; v_gene: TRBV4-3; abundance: few; d_gene: .; j_gene: TRBJ1-2
CDR3aa: CASSLTGISGNTIYF; CDR3nt: TGTGCCAGCAGCTTAACAGGCATCTCTGGAAACACCATATATTTT; v_gene: TRBV7-2; abundance: .; d_gene: .; j_gene: TRBJ1-3
CDR3aa: CAIRGGDRGDEAFF; CDR3nt: TGTGCCATCCGGGGAGGGGACAGGGGGGATGAAGCTTTCTTT; v_gene: TRBV10-3; abundance: .; d_gene: TRBD1; j_gene: TRBJ1-1
CDR3aa: CASSLLGQGTQETQYF; CDR3nt: TGTGCCAGCAGCTTACTGGGACAGGGGACGCAAGAGACCCAGTACTTC; v_gene: TRBV7-2; abundance: .; d_gene: TRBD1; j_gene: TRBJ2-5
CDR3aa: CASRSSGSQPQHF; CDR3nt: TGTGCCAGTCGTTCGTCAGGGAGCCAGCCCCAGCATTTT; v_gene: TRBV19; abundance: once; d_gene: .; j_gene: TRBJ1-5
CDR3aa: CASSGGIGVNTEAFF; CDR3nt: TGTGCCAGCAGTGGAGGAATAGGGGTGAACACTGAAGCTTTCTTT; v_gene: TRBV2; abundance: .; d_gene: .; j_gene: TRBJ1-1
CDR3aa: CASSLQQYTEAFF; CDR3nt: TGTGCCAGCAGCTTACAACAGTACACTGAAGCTTTCTTT; v_gene: TRBV7-9; abundance: .; d_gene: .; j_gene: TRBJ1-1
CDR3aa: CASSSRTGGGGYTF; CDR3nt: TGTGCCAGCAGTTCCCGGACAGGGGGCGGTGGCTACACCTTC; v_gene: TRBV27; abundance: .; d_gene: TRBD1; j_gene: TRBJ1-2
CDR3aa: CATRQPPRVVTLHF; CDR3nt: TGTGCCACCAGACAACCTCCTCGGGTTGTGACCCTCCACTTT; v_gene: TRBV15; abundance: .; d_gene: .; j_gene: TRBJ1-6
CDR3aa: CSVGPGVEQFF; CDR3nt: TGCAGCGTTGGCCCGGGGGTAGAGCAGTTCTTC; v_gene: TRBV29-1; abundance: .; d_gene: .; j_gene: TRBJ2-1
CDR3aa: CASSSDRGSYSNQPQHF; CDR3nt: TGTGCCAGTAGTTCGGATCGGGGCAGCTACAGCAATCAGCCCCAGCATTTT; v_gene: TRBV19; abundance: .; d_gene: .; j_gene: TRBJ1-5
CDR3aa: CASSQSRQGGETQYF; CDR3nt: TGCGCCAGCAGCCAGAGCCGACAGGGTGGGGAGACCCAGTACTTC; v_gene: TRBV4-1; abundance: .; d_gene: TRBD1; j_gene: TRBJ2-5
CDR3aa: CASSPGLLNTGELFF; CDR3nt: TGTGCCAGCAGCCCCGGACTATTGAACACCGGGGAGCTGTTTTTT; v_gene: TRBV9; abundance: .; d_gene: .; j_gene: TRBJ2-2
CDR3aa: CASSLASVYGYTF; CDR3nt: TGTGCCAGCAGCTTAGCCAGCGTTTATGGCTACACCTTC; v_gene: TRBV11-3; abundance: .; d_gene: .; j_gene: TRBJ1-2
CDR3aa: CASSAQGSGNTIYF; CDR3nt: TGTGCCAGCAGTGCTCAAGGCTCTGGAAACACCATATATTTT; v_gene: TRBV25-1; abundance: .; d_gene: .; j_gene: TRBJ1-3
CDR3aa: CSVQEGVTKNIQYF; CDR3nt: TGCAGCGTTCAGGAGGGGGTCACCAAAAACATTCAGTACTTC; v_gene: TRBV29-1; abundance: .; d_gene: .; j_gene: TRBJ2-4
CDR3aa: CSVFGDRNREQFF; CDR3nt: TGCAGCGTTTTTGGGGACAGAAATCGTGAGCAGTTCTTC; v_gene: TRBV29-1; abundance: .; d_gene: TRBD1; j_gene: TRBJ2-1
CDR3aa: CATLGASVAKNIQYF; CDR3nt: TGTGCCACCCTAGGTGCGAGCGTTGCCAAAAACATTCAGTACTTC; v_gene: TRBV28; abundance: .; d_gene: .; j_gene: TRBJ2-4
CDR3aa: CASSYRGLNTEAFF; CDR3nt: TGTGCCAGCAGTTACAGGGGCCTCAACACTGAAGCTTTCTTT; v_gene: TRBV7-2; abundance: .; d_gene: TRBD1; j_gene: TRBJ1-1
CDR3aa: CAISDEGSMNTEAFF; CDR3nt: TGTGCCATCAGTGATGAGGGCAGCATGAACACTGAAGCTTTCTTT; v_gene: TRBV10-3; abundance: .; d_gene: .; j_gene: TRBJ1-1
CDR3aa: CASSLEFEAGQIEKLFF; CDR3nt: TGTGCCAGCAGCTTAGAGTTCGAGGCAGGGCAGATCGAAAAACTGTTTTTT; v_gene: TRBV7-6; abundance: .; d_gene: .; j_gene: TRBJ1-4
CDR3aa: CASSLTGPLHF; CDR3nt: TGTGCCAGCAGCTTGACGGGTCCCCTCCACTTT; v_gene: TRBV7-9; abundance: few; d_gene: .; j_gene: TRBJ1-6
CDR3aa: CASSVDWGGTHGMNTEAFF; CDR3nt: TGTGCCAGCAGCGTAGACTGGGGGGGCACCCATGGCATGAACACTGAAGCTTTCTTT; v_gene: TRBV9; abundance: .; d_gene: .; j_gene: TRBJ1-1
CDR3aa: CASSFRPAGGPEGPEQFF; CDR3nt: TGTGCCAGCAGCTTCCGTCCTGCGGGAGGGCCGGAGGGCCCTGAGCAGTTCTTC; v_gene: TRBV7-2; abundance: .; d_gene: TRBD2; j_gene: TRBJ2-1
CDR3aa: CASSRGSGAYNEQFF; CDR3nt: TGTGCCAGCAGCCGGGGTAGCGGGGCTTACAATGAGCAGTTCTTC; v_gene: TRBV7-9; abundance: few; d_gene: TRBD2; j_gene: TRBJ2-1
CDR3aa: CASSLESWDTQYF; CDR3nt: TGTGCCAGCAGCTTAGAGTCTTGGGATACGCAGTATTTT; v_gene: TRBV7-2; abundance: .; d_gene: .; j_gene: TRBJ2-3
CDR3aa: CATSRDWGANEQYF; CDR3nt: TGTGCCACCAGCAGAGATTGGGGAGCCAACGAGCAGTACTTC; v_gene: TRBV15; abundance: .; d_gene: .; j_gene: TRBJ2-7
CDR3aa: CASTREAGGRETQYF; CDR3nt: TGTGCCAGCACGCGGGAGGCAGGGGGACGGGAGACCCAGTACTTC; v_gene: TRBV9; abundance: .; d_gene: .; j_gene: TRBJ2-5
CDR3aa: CASKQRDLNTEAFF; CDR3nt: TGCGCCAGCAAACAAAGGGACTTAAACACTGAAGCTTTCTTT; v_gene: TRBV4-1; abundance: .; d_gene: .; j_gene: TRBJ1-1
CDR3aa: CASSRGLRNTEAFF; CDR3nt: TGTGCCAGCTCCCGCGGCCTCCGGAACACTGAAGCTTTCTTT; v_gene: TRBV7-6; abundance: .; d_gene: .; j_gene: TRBJ1-1
CDR3aa: CASGLVRALEGYTF; CDR3nt: TGTGCTAGTGGTTTGGTAAGGGCCCTGGAAGGCTACACCTTC; v_gene: TRBV12-5; abundance: .; d_gene: .; j_gene: TRBJ1-2
CDR3aa: CASSWDRGNTIYF; CDR3nt: TGTGCCAGCAGCTGGGACAGGGGAAACACCATATATTTT; v_gene: TRBV7-2; abundance: .; d_gene: TRBD1; j_gene: TRBJ1-3
CDR3aa: CASIPTDNSGNTIYF; CDR3nt: TGTGCCAGCATCCCGACAGACAACTCTGGAAACACCATATATTTT; v_gene: TRBV6-5; abundance: once; d_gene: .; j_gene: TRBJ1-3
CDR3aa: CATSRGWGGPNYGYTF; CDR3nt: TGTGCCACCAGCAGAGGTTGGGGAGGCCCTAACTATGGCTACACCTTC; v_gene: TRBV15; abundance: .; d_gene: .; j_gene: TRBJ1-2
CDR3aa: CASSEVNTGELFF; CDR3nt: TGTGCCAGCAGTGAGGTGAACACCGGGGAGCTGTTTTTT; v_gene: TRBV25-1; abundance: .; d_gene: .; j_gene: TRBJ2-2
CDR3aa: CASSQVRGYTEAFF; CDR3nt: TGCGCCAGCAGCCAAGTTCGGGGTTACACTGAAGCTTTCTTT; v_gene: TRBV4-3; abundance: .; d_gene: .; j_gene: TRBJ1-1
CDR3aa: CATSRAQREANTGELFF; CDR3nt: TGTGCCACCAGCAGAGCCCAGCGGGAGGCGAACACCGGGGAGCTGTTTTTT; v_gene: TRBV15; abundance: .; d_gene: TRBD2; j_gene: TRBJ2-2
CDR3aa: CASSYRSFTSNYGYTF; CDR3nt: TGTGCCAGCAGTTACAGGAGCTTCACCTCTAACTATGGCTACACCTTC; v_gene: TRBV6-5; abundance: .; d_gene: .; j_gene: TRBJ1-2
CDR3aa: CAWRNWNTGELFF; CDR3nt: TGTGCCTGGAGGAACTGGAACACCGGGGAGCTGTTTTTT; v_gene: TRBV30; abundance: few; d_gene: .; j_gene: TRBJ2-2